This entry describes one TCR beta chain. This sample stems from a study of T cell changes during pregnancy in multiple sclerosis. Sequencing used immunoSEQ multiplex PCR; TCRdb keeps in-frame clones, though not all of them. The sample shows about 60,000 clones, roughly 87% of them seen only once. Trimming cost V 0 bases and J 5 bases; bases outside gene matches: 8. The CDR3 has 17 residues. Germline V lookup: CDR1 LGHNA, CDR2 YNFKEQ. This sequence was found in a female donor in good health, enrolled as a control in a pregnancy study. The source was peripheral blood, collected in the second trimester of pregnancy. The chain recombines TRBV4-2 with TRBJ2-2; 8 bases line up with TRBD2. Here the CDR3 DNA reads TGTGCCAGCAGCCAAGATCTCGGCGGGAGGAGTACCGGGGAGCTGTTTTTT. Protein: CASSQDLGGRSTGELFF.